The entry that follows covers one TCR beta chain sequence. What antigen it recognizes has not been identified. Base qualities are missing; no much larger clone stands one base away. Receptor amplification or capture employed the immunoSEQ multiplex PCR assay. For the multiplex PCR, a mixture combining 60 forward primers for TCR Vbeta segments and 13 reverse primers for TCR Jbeta segments was used. A multiplex PCR assay on genomic DNA amplified the CDR3 region of rearranged TCR beta genes. On the Illumina HiSeq System, the amplified TCR beta libraries were sequenced as 87-base-pair reads. In the source study's methods: A later analysis tallied 70 million to 100 million unique TCR beta chains across the 660 or so repertoires, and roughly 11 million of those chains were shared by two or more donors. A nearest-neighbor algorithm error-corrected the raw reads and collapsed the reads into unique sequences, merging closely related sequences to remove PCR and sequencing errors. Alignment of CDR3 sequences to IMGT reference sequences was used to assign V, D and J gene segments. For a sequence to be retained, at least a six-nucleotide match to both a V gene segment and a J gene segment was required. A rearrangement was called productive if the CDR3 had no stop codons and remained in frame with V and J, and every other rearrangement was called non-productive. CDR3 was defined according to IMGT convention as the region running from the second conserved V-encoded cysteine to the conserved J-encoded phenylalanine. The earlier analysis of more than 450 of the donors excluded sequences that lacked an unambiguous match to a single V gene segment. In an earlier analysis of some 590 of the donors, a V segment was called functional when productive rearrangements were above 56.7%, and segregating when the standard deviation between donors exceeded 5%. A statistical classification framework was built to diagnose cytomegalovirus status from the catalog of TCR beta chain sequences. V and J gene assignment, in a later analysis, came from comparing TCR nucleotide sequences with IMGT/GENE-DB human TR gene sequences. Using the TCRdist pipeline, a later analysis assigned CDR3 sequences along with most-parsimonious VDJ recombination scenarios. In a later analysis, each TCR beta chain was defined by its CDR3 amino acid sequence together with its V-gene family, and reads lacking a unique V-gene family were excluded. In a later analysis, 450 to 600 highly shared, low-generation-probability nucleotide sequences were removed to address suspected cross-contamination and a sequencing artifact. For each public chain, a later analysis derived a clonal expansion index from normalized ranks of inferred template counts within each repertoire. A later analysis computed generation probabilities with a VDJ recombination model fitted to out-of-frame rearrangements, and checked the results against IGoR. A later analysis scored TCR-TCR, TCR-HLA and TCR-CMV co-occurrence with hypergeometric tests, applying a repertoire-size bias correction to TCR pairs. False discovery rates were estimated in a later analysis by permuting HLA or CMV assignments 20 times. In a later analysis, co-occurring TCRs were grouped with DBSCAN, and TCRdist sequence similarity was added when clustering was performed within HLA-allele-positive subsets. Repertoires with fewer than 30,000 or more than 120,000 public chains were left out of co-occurrence clustering, as were a few repertoires with anomalous nucleotide sharing. Imported from immuneACCESS, the table was reduced by TCRdb to in-frame sequences with V and J called. These copies leave out some clones; in studies compared against another copy, an unresolved V gene accounts for under half, and the cause of the remainder is not known. That table supplies the V and J calls and clone size; D and trimming were determined from the DNA. The sample table records approximately 82,000 clones; 60% to 80% of these occur just once. Together, the top ten hold about 6.2% of the sample.

In total, 630 or so healthy bone marrow donors made up the cohort. Cohort members were all nominally healthy when sampled, although unrecorded immune exposures were likely present. The donor was CMV seropositive and was included in the group of about 290 seropositive cohort members. Each donor provided a peripheral blood sample, and peripheral blood mononuclear cells were used for TCR beta sequencing. The Qiagen DNeasy Blood Extraction Kit was used to extract genomic DNA from the blood cell samples. This sample is drawn from a study of cytomegalovirus exposure and HLA in healthy donors (dated by TCRdb to the late 2010s). Concerning the study at large: An earlier analysis of roughly 630 of the donors reported approximately 290 Gb of sequence data and about 100 million unique TCR beta sequences from roughly 180 million T cells. The number of donors typed differed by locus, with about 629-640 for A, B, C, DRB1 and DQB1, roughly 520 for DQA1, 600 to 610 for DPA1, and 400 to 490 for DPB1. The study aimed to test whether signatures of past pathogen exposure could be identified by cataloging public T cell receptors. Genome-wide SNP genotypes for about 65% of the 666 donors were used in a later genetic analysis, which treated that subset as a discovery cohort. Because of strong linkage in the cohort, five DR-DQ haplotypes were treated as single units for association and clustering. Around 320 gigabases of sequencing data and tens of millions of unique TCR sequences were included in an early release covering about 700 HLA-typed donors. A later analysis re-analyzed previously published TCR beta repertoires from about 730 donors and added high-resolution HLA genotyping to study TCR occurrence patterns. All discovery cohort repertoires had been generated using a single sequencing platform. The later analysis used no new phenotypic data to find candidate immune exposures, relying instead on TCR beta sequences and their occurrence across donors. A separate validation cohort of roughly 130 different subjects was used in addition to the 666-subject first cohort. Alongside the repertoire data, information on donor age, sex, ethnicity and CMV serostatus was compiled. The genetic ancestry cluster associated with self-reported Caucasian donors included about 84% of the roughly 360 genotyped donors. An earlier analysis of fewer than 700 of the donors applied high-throughput TCR beta sequencing to assess whether each TCR beta V gene segment acted as functional or pseudogenic. Both class I and class II loci were covered by HLA typing, at four-digit resolution. High-throughput TCR immunosequencing, statistical association of individual TCRs with disease status, and machine learning were combined to predict cytomegalovirus infection status. Among a few hundred genotyped donors of the cohort, an average of 235,054 unique TCR beta nucleotide sequences were sequenced per donor, around 18% of them non-productive. The study profiled the T cell repertoires of more than 500 subjects by immunosequencing and related them to cytomegalovirus serostatus. Points the paper makes about the study in general: A later analysis found that most CMV-associated TCR beta chains appeared HLA-restricted, with HLA associations seemingly driven largely by CMV exposure. This cohort had only TCR beta chains sequenced, and the lack of alpha or paired-chain data limited which features could be detected. A later analysis found that TCR association rates varied across HLA loci, with DRB1 alleles showing the most associated TCRs and HLA-C alleles the fewest. For the cohort, immune exposure information was limited to CMV serostatus. In a later analysis, HLA-associated TCR beta chains showed more clonal expansion and lower generation probabilities than non-associated chains that were equally common. Roughly uniform sequencing depth across donors was assumed in presence/absence analyses, although this assumption may not hold. Linkage disequilibrium might explain the correlated functional status among segregating V segments, but an unknown experimental factor could not be excluded. A later genetic analysis reported fewer N-insertions in productive TCRs among donors in an Asian-associated ancestry cluster than the approximately 700-donor mean. In a later genetic analysis, a missense DCLRE1C variant was associated with V-gene and J-gene trimming of TCR beta chains, and the association was replicated in an independent cohort. At a false discovery rate of 0.05, a later analysis linked 15,000 to 20,000 TCR beta sequences to specific HLA alleles. According to a later analysis, parvovirus B19, influenza, CMV and Epstein-Barr virus appeared linked to several top co-occurrence clusters. A group of highly shared sequence variants was considered likely to be a technical artifact of the sequencing pipeline. A further reported finding was that TCR beta sequences accurately predicted the HLA-A and HLA-B alleles for most subjects in the first cohort. Some IMGT-functional V segments, including TRBV6-2 and TRBV6-3, could not be told apart with the 87-base-pair reads, so those segments were excluded. A few of the identified cytomegalovirus-associated TCR beta chains were confirmed in vitro to be specific for cytomegalovirus antigens. According to the authors, the approach could potentially be generalized to other disease states and immunological phenotypes. A total of around 150 TCR beta chains were listed by the study as associated with cytomegalovirus. Because some donors lacked HLA typing at each locus, the association tests relied only on the typed subset. An earlier analysis of some 590 of the donors showed that most TCR beta V segments appeared in productive rearrangements either about 90% or about 30% of the time, which broadly matched IMGT annotations. Most TCR sequences were observed very rarely across donors, whereas some public TCRs were present in many individuals. The classifier was reported to diagnose cytomegalovirus status with high specificity and sensitivity in both the original and validation cohorts. When HLA alleles, especially DR and DQ, strongly co-occurred, attributing TCR associations to individual alleles was difficult. Because counts were too low, around 17 rarely observed V segments, including chromosome 9 orphons, were left out of the earlier analysis of approximately 500 of the donors.

The germline V gene encodes CDR1 MNHEY and CDR2 SVGAGI. V drops 7 bases and J drops 6 bases, leaving 15 bases in between. The CDR3 spans 14 residues, from the cysteine through the phenylalanine. Only the CDR3 region is kept as DNA, spanning 42 bases read in frame from base 1. The sequence is built from TRBV6-5 and TRBJ1-4; no D gene can be assigned with confidence. The receptor comes from a woman aged 45-60 years in good health and CMV-seropositive. The specimen sequenced was PBMCs. The bases are TGTGCCAGCACCCCCCCGAAGAGGGATGAAAAACTGTTTTTT. It encodes CASTPPKRDEKLFF.